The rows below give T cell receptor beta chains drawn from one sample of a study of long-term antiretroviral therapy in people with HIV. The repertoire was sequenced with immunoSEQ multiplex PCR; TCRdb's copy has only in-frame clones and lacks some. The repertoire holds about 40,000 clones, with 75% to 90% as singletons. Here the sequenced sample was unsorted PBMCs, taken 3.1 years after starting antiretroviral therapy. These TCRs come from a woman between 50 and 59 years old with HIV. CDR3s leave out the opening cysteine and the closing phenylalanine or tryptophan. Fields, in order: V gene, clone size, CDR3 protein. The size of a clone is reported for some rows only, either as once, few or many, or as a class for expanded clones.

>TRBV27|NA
ASRTTGGVEETQY
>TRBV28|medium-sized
ASSFLGNNRDRGLPYGYT
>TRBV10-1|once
ASSGGRRDPLAKNIQY
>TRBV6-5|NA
ASRRGTGTYEQY
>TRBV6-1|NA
ASSGYGSGYT
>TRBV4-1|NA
ASSRTGGVQETQY
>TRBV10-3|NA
AISDYPGLLFDTEAF
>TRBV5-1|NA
ASSFFGAGETQY
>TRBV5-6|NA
ASSLVASQETQY
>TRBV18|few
ASSLMGRTNTEAF
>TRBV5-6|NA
ASSMDRNAWDGYT
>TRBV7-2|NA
ASSASGQGSHEQY
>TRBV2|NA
ASSEYGAGGVAKNIQY
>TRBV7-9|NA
ASLDRASYEQY
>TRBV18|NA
ASSPATSDEQY
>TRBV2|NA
ASTVGQGAYGYT
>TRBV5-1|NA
ASSLTGGTEAF
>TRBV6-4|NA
ASSDSVWGGNPNEQF
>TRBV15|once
ATMRKRGVTDTQY
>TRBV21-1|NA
ASSVRGGLREKY
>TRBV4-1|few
ASSQAQGSPLH
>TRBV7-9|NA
AFRIGGATEQF